The present entry profiles one T cell receptor (beta chain) with its context. The data are from a study of CD8 T cells in Susac syndrome. Germline-derived CDR1 and CDR2 are SEHNR and FQNEAQ (reference sequence). Trimming shortened V by 1 base and J by 2 bases, and 9 bases separated the two germline ends. The CDR3 contains 14 residues. TCR beta sequencing covered blood CD8+ and CD4+ T cells. Matching for age and sex applied to the controls, who were healthy donors. TEMRA cells were enriched by FACS, and CD4+ and CD8+ T cells were negatively isolated. RNA totalling about 0.45 to 1 ug underwent reverse transcription with random hexamers. The authors amplified TCR beta CDR3 across 54 Vbeta and 13 Jbeta using immunoSEQ multiplex PCR. TCRdb redid the calling of the immunoSEQ multiplex PCR reads with MiXCR, one entry per CDR3 protein. The table includes approximately 150,000 distinct CDR3 sequences, under 95% detected once.

This chain links TRBV7-9 with TRBJ2-7; possibly TRBD1 for D (5 bases). Sequenced material: CD4+ T cells from PBMCs. This clonotype was obtained from a human donor in good health. CDR3 loop: CASSLGRGTYEQYF. In DNA, the CDR3 is TGTGCCAGCAGCTTAGGTAGGGGTACCTACGAGCAGTACTTC.